The clone carrying this T cell receptor (beta chain) has just a few counts. The antigen remains undetermined. The library labeled individual cDNA molecules by adding unique molecular identifiers to them. MiXCR, run by TCRdb on the RACE reads, gives a single entry per CDR3 protein. Among about 360,000 distinct CDR3 sequences listed, roughly 4.8% were seen once. The time point was: patch test 1, 2 weeks after DPC sensitization. The treatment is: therapeutic diphenylcyclopropenone sensitization with weekly scalp DPC. This specimen belongs to a study of human T cells and chemical hapten exposure. On the study more broadly: Per-sample TCR yield variability stemmed mainly from small pooled library volume differences. Findings and limits, study-wide: DPC sensitization left the count of TCRs above 1 in 1000 unchanged.

The CDR3 totals 17 residues. Germline V CDR1 and CDR2: SNHLY, FYNNEI. V gave up 8 bases and J gave up 0 bases, with 19 bases separating them. This chain uses TRBV2 with TRBJ2-2, with D uncertain. This sequence was found in a woman between 45 and 60 years old with alopecia areata. Some clones in this sample may be carry-over from other donors' samples. Sample: whole blood, taken in connection with sensitization to the hapten diphenylcyclopropenone (DPC). The CDR3 loop reads CASGSRSKGSNTGELFF. CDR3 nucleotides: TGTGCCAGCGGGTCACGATCGAAGGGATCGAACACCGGGGAGCTGTTTTTT.